The entry that follows covers one TCR beta chain sequence. Its matching antigen is unknown. V was clipped by 7 bases and J by 2 bases, with 15 bases between them. The CDR3 extends over 14 amino acids. The germline V gene encodes CDR1 GTSNPN and CDR2 SVGIG (reference sequence). This entry is derived from a study of cytomegalovirus exposure and HLA in healthy donors. Regarding the study as a whole: Many donors shared some public TCRs, even though most TCR sequences were rare. A few chains linked to CMV were shown in vitro to be specific for CMV antigens.

Clones were read by immunoSEQ multiplex PCR, and TCRdb kept only the in-frame ones, dropping some. Of over 75,000 clones in the sample, less than 85% are singletons; the top ten hold 20%. The sample comprised PBMCs. The source of this sequence is a young man in good health and CMV-seropositive. The chain recombines TRBV30 with TRBJ2-1; weak D call: TRBD2 (7 bases). The CDR3 DNA is TGTGCCTTGGGGGGGCTAGCGGCCTACAATGAGCAGTTCTTC. Protein: CALGGLAAYNEQFF.